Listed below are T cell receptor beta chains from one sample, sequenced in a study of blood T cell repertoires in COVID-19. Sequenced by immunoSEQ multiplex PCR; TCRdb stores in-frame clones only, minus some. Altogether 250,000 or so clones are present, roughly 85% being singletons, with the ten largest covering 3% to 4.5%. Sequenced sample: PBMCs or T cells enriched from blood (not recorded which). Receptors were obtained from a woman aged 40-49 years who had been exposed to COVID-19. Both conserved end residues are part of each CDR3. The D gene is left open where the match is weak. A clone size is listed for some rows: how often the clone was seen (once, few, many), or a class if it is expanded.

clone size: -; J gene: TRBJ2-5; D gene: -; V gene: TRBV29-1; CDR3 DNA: TGCAGCGTTGTCGCGGAGACCCAGTACTTC; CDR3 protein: CSVVAETQYF
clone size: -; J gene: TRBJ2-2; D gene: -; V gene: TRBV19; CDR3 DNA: TGTGCCAGCCAACAGGGAGCCCAATTCACCCGGGAGCTGTTTTTT; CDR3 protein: CASQQGAQFTRELFF
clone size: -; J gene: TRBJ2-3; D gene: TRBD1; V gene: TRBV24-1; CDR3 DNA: TGTGCCACCAGTGATAACAGGGGGCCCTCAGATACGCAGTATTTT; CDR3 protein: CATSDNRGPSDTQYF
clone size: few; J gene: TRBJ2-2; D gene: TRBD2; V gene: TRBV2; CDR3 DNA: TGTGCCAGCAGTGACCTAGCGGGGGGTGGCGGGGAGCTGTTTTTT; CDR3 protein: CASSDLAGGGGELFF
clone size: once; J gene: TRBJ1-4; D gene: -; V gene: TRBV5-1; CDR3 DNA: TGCGCCAGCAGCCTTGGGCAAACTAATGAAAAACTGTTTTTT; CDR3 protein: CASSLGQTNEKLFF
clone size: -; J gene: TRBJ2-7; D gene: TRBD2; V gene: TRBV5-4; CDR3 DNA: TGTGCCAGCAGCTTGCATCCAGGGAGGGACTACGAGCAGTACTTC; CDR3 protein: CASSLHPGRDYEQYF
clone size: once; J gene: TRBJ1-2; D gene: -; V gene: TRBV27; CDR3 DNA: TGTGCCAGCAGTTTAATGGGCAGGGAGGACGGCTACACCTTC; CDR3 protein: CASSLMGREDGYTF
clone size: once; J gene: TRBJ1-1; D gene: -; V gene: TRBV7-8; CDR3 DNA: TGTGCCAGCAGCTTAGGAGGACAGAGGACTGAAGCTTTCTTT; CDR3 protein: CASSLGGQRTEAFF
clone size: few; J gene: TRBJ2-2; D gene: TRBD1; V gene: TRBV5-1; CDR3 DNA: TGCGCCAGCAGCTGGACAGGGGAAAACACCGGGGAGCTGTTTTTT; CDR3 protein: CASSWTGENTGELFF
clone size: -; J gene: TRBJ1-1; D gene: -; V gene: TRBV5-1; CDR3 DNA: TGCGCCAGCAGCGATTTCCCCAGGAACACTGAAGCTTTCTTT; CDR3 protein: CASSDFPRNTEAFF
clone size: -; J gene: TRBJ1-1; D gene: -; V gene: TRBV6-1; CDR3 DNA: TGTGCCAGCAGTGAAGTTTGGGGCCTGGTAGCTTTCTTT; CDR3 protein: CASSEVWGLVAFF
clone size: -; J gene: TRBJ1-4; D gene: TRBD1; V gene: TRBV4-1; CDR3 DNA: TGCGCCAGCAGCCATGTGGGCTGGGACAGGGTTCGCGAAAAACTGTTTTTT; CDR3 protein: CASSHVGWDRVREKLFF
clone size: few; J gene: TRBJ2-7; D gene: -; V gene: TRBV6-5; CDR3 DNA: TGTGCCAGCAGTTATGACGGGGGACAGCGGTCCTACGAGCAGTACTTC; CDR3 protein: CASSYDGGQRSYEQYF
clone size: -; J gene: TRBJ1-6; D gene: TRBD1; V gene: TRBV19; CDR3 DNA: TGTGCCAGTAGTATGGTAGGACAGGCGAATTCACCCCTCCACTTT; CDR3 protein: CASSMVGQANSPLHF
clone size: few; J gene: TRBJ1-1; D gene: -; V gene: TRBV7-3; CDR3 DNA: TGTGCCAGCAGCTCCCGAGGGGGGGCTGACACTGAAGCTTTCTTT; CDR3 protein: CASSSRGGADTEAFF
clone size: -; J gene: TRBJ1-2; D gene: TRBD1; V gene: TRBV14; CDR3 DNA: TGTGCCAGCAGCCGCGGACAGGGCCCTTCTAACTATGGCTACACCTTC; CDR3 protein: CASSRGQGPSNYGYTF
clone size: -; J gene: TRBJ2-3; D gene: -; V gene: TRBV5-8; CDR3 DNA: TGTGCCAGCAGCCCCACAGGAATCTATACGCAGTATTTT; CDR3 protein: CASSPTGIYTQYF
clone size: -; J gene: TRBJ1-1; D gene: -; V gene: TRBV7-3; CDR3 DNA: TGTGCCAGCAGCTTAGGGGGACCGGGAGGCGAAGCTTTCTTT; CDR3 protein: CASSLGGPGGEAFF
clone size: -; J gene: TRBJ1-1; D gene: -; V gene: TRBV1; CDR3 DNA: TGCACCAGCAGCCAAGAGGGAGGGCTCACTGAAGCTTTCTTT; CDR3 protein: CTSSQEGGLTEAFF
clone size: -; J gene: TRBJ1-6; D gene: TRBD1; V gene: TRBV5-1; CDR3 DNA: TGCGCCAGCACGACAGGGGAGACGAATTCACCCCTCCACTTT; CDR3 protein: CASTTGETNSPLHF
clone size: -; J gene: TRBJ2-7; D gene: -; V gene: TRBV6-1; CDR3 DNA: TGTGCCAGCAGTGAAGAGGTCTTGGCGGCCTACGAGCAGTACTTC; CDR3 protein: CASSEEVLAAYEQYF
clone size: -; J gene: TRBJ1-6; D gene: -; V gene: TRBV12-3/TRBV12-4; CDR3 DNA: TGTGCCAGCAGCGCGGGTCCTACAGTGCCCCTCCACTTT; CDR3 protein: CASSAGPTVPLHF
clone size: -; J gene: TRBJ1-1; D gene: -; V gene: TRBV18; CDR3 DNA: TGTGCCACTCTGGCAAACAGGGACACTGAAGCTTTCTTT; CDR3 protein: CATLANRDTEAFF
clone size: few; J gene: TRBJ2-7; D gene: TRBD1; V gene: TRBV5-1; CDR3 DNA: TGCGCCAGCAGCGCCGGACAGGCTCGGGACGAGCAGTACTTC; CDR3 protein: CASSAGQARDEQYF
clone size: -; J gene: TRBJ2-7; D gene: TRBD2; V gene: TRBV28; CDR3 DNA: TGTGCCAGCAGTTTCTTGGCTAGCGGGGGCTACGAGCAGTACTTC; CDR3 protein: CASSFLASGGYEQYF
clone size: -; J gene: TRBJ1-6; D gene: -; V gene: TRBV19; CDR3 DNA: TGTGCCAGTAGTATACTCTCCTATAATTCACCCCTCCACTTT; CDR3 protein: CASSILSYNSPLHF
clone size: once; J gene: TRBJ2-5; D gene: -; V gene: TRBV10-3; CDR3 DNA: TGTGCCATCAGTGGAGGGTACCAAGAGACCCAGTACTTC; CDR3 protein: CAISGGYQETQYF
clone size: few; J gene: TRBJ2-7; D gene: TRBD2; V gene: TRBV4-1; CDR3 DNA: TGCGCCAGCAGCCATAGCTTGGGACTAGCGGGGGGGCGCTCCTACGAGCAGTACTTC; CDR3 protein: CASSHSLGLAGGRSYEQYF
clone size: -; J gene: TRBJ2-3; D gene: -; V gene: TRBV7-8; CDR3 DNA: TGTGCCAGCAGCTTCCGGTTAGGGGCACGGAAAGATACGCAGTATTTT; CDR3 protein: CASSFRLGARKDTQYF
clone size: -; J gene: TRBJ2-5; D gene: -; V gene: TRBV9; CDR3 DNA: TGTGCCAGCAGCGTAGCTGGCAGGTGGGAGACCCAGTACTTC; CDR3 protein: CASSVAGRWETQYF
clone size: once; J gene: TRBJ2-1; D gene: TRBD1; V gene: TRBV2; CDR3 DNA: TGTGCCAGCGACGGACAGGGGCAAAATGAGCAGTTCTTC; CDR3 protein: CASDGQGQNEQFF
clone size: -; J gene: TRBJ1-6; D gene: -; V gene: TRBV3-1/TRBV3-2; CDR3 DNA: TGTGCCAGCAGCCCGATTGTCGGGGGTTCACCCCTCCACTTT; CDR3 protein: CASSPIVGGSPLHF
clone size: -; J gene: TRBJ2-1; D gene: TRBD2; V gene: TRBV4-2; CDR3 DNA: TGTGCCAGCAGCCAAAGAGGACTAGCGGACTACAATGAGCAGTTCTTC; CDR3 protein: CASSQRGLADYNEQFF
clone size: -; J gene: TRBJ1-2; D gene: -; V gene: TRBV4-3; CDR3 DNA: TGCGCCAGCAGCCAAGGACGATTTCGGGACTATGGCTACACCTTC; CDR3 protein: CASSQGRFRDYGYTF
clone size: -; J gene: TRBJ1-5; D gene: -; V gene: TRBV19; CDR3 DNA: TGTGCCAGTAGTATGACGGGGATCGGCAGCAATCAGCCCCAGCATTTT; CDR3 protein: CASSMTGIGSNQPQHF
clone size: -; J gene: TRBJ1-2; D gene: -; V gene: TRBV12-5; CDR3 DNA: TGTGCTAGTGGCCTCCACGAAACATATGGCTACACCTTC; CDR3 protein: CASGLHETYGYTF
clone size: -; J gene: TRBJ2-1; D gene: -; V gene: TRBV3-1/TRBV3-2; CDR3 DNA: TGTGCCAGCAGCCACAACTCCCTAATCTCCTACAATGAGCAGTTCTTC; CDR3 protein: CASSHNSLISYNEQFF
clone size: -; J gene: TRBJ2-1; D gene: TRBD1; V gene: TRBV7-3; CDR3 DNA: TGTGCCAGCAGCTTAACTGGGACAGGTCCGAAAGAGCAGTTCTTC; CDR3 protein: CASSLTGTGPKEQFF